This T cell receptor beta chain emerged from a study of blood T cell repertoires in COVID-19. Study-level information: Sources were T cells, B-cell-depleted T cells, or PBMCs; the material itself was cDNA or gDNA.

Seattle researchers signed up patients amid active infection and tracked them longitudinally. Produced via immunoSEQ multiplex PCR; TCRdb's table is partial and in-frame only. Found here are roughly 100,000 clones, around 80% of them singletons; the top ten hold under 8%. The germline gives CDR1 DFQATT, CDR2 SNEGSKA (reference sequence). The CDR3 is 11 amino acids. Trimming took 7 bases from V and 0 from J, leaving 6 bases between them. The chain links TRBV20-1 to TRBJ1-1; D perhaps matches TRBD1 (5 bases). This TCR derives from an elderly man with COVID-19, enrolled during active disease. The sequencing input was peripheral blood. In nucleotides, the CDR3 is TGCAGTGGACAGTTGAACACTGAAGCTTTCTTT. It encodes CSGQLNTEAFF.